The rows below give T cell receptor beta chains drawn from one sample of a study of cytomegalovirus exposure and HLA in healthy donors. TCRdb's table, derived via immunoSEQ multiplex PCR, lists solely in-frame clones and lacks some. Of over 25,000 clones in the sample, less than 70% were seen once. The sample taken for sequencing was PBMCs. The origin of the receptors is a male donor in good health and CMV-seropositive. The CDR3 runs from the conserved cysteine through the conserved F or W. A D gene is named only where the DNA matches it firmly. Not every row has a clone size; where given, it reads once, few, many or a size class.

TGTGCCAGCAGTTTATGGGGGCATTATAGCAATCAGCCCCAGCATTTT	CASSLWGHYSNQPQHF	16	TRBJ1-5	TRBV6-6	.	.
TGTGCCAGCAGCCGAGCCCCCACAGGGGGCGCATCGGGGGAGCTGTTTTTT	CASSRAPTGGASGELFF	17	TRBJ2-2	TRBV13	.	TRBD1
TGTGCCAGCAGGCCTGCCGGGGGGGCGGGGAATGAGCAGTTCTTC	CASRPAGGAGNEQFF	15	TRBJ2-1	TRBV6-6	few	TRBD2
TGTGCCAGCAGTGCCCGACTAGGCTACAATGAGCAGTTCTTC	CASSARLGYNEQFF	14	TRBJ2-1	TRBV27	.	.
TGTGCCAGCAGATCACCCGGGACAGGGGTTGGCTACACCTTC	CASRSPGTGVGYTF	14	TRBJ1-2	TRBV7-2	.	TRBD1
TGTGCCAGCAGTTGGACCTGGGGCAAGGAGCAGTTCTTC	CASSWTWGKEQFF	13	TRBJ2-1	TRBV6-5	.	.
TGCGCCAGCAGCTTGGTGGGGGGCTCTGGGGCCAACGTCCTGACTTTC	CASSLVGGSGANVLTF	16	TRBJ2-6	TRBV5-1	few	.
TGTGCCAGCAGTCCGAGCGGGAGAGGTTCCTACAATGAGCAGTTCTTC	CASSPSGRGSYNEQFF	16	TRBJ2-1	TRBV28	.	TRBD2
TGCGCCAGCAGTTCTGGACAGGGAGGGGATTATAATGAAAAACTGTTTTTT	CASSSGQGGDYNEKLFF	17	TRBJ1-4	TRBV10-2	.	TRBD1
TGTGCCAGCAGTGGGGACTTCGCCTCGGAGCAGTACTTC	CASSGDFASEQYF	13	TRBJ2-7	TRBV9	.	.
TGTGCCAGCAGCGCCCTAGCGGGAGTATCCAGCTCCTACGAGCAGTACTTC	CASSALAGVSSSYEQYF	17	TRBJ2-7	TRBV5-6	few	TRBD2
TGTGCCAGCAGCGACCGTACGGGAGGGGGCGAGCAGTACTTC	CASSDRTGGGEQYF	14	TRBJ2-7	TRBV9	.	TRBD2
TGTGCCAGCATACGCGGGGGGCCCTTCTCCTACGAGCAGTACTTC	CASIRGGPFSYEQYF	15	TRBJ2-7	TRBV6-1	.	TRBD2
TGTGCCAGCAGCTCTTGGACAGGGGGCTCCTATGGCTACACCTTC	CASSSWTGGSYGYTF	15	TRBJ1-2	TRBV7-3	.	TRBD1
TGTGCCACCAGCTTAGCACAGGGGGCAGGTGGCTACACCTTC	CATSLAQGAGGYTF	14	TRBJ1-2	TRBV15	.	TRBD1
TGCGCCACCGCTGGGACTAGCCCCCACAATGAGCAGTTCTTC	CATAGTSPHNEQFF	14	TRBJ2-1	TRBV5-1	few	TRBD2
TGTGCCAGCAGCTTGGGCAGGACAGGCTCTGGAAACACCATATATTTT	CASSLGRTGSGNTIYF	16	TRBJ1-3	TRBV5-8	few	TRBD1
TGTGCCAGCAGCTTAGAAGGGACAGGGCAAGGTCATGAGCAGTTCTTC	CASSLEGTGQGHEQFF	16	TRBJ2-1	TRBV7-9	.	TRBD1
TGTGCCAGCAGCCAGACCGGGACAGGGGAAGAGACCCAGTACTTC	CASSQTGTGEETQYF	15	TRBJ2-5	TRBV11-1	.	TRBD1
TGCAGCGTTGCAGCGGGGGTAGGCGAGCAGTACTTC	CSVAAGVGEQYF	12	TRBJ2-7	TRBV29-1	few	TRBD2
TGTGCCTGGAGTGTACGGTCCGGAGATAGCAATCAGCCCCAGCATTTT	CAWSVRSGDSNQPQHF	16	TRBJ1-5	TRBV30	.	.
TGTGCCAGCAGCAAAAAGCGCGAGGAGTTCTTCGCCACCTCTAACTATGGCTACACCTTC	CASSKKREEFFATSNYGYTF	20	TRBJ1-2	TRBV21-1	.	.
TGCGCCAGCAGCTCCCTGGCACAGGGGTCCTATAATTCACCCCTCCACTTT	CASSSLAQGSYNSPLHF	17	TRBJ1-6	TRBV5-1	.	TRBD1
TGCGCCAGCAGCGCCGGGACAGGGGTGGGCCAGCCCCAGCATTTT	CASSAGTGVGQPQHF	15	TRBJ1-5	TRBV5-1	.	TRBD1
TGCGCCAGCAGCCCTAGCACAGATACGCAGTATTTT	CASSPSTDTQYF	12	TRBJ2-3	TRBV5-1	.	.
TGCGCCAGCAGCCAACGGACAGGCCTCGGTGAAGCTTTCTTT	CASSQRTGLGEAFF	14	TRBJ1-1	TRBV4-1	few	TRBD1
TGTGCCAGCGGACCAGTTCGGACTAGCGGGAAGGGGATCTACGAGCAGTACTTC	CASGPVRTSGKGIYEQYF	18	TRBJ2-7	TRBV11-2	.	TRBD2
TGTGCCAGCAGCCTCCGGACTAGCGGGAGTAATGAGCAGTTCTTC	CASSLRTSGSNEQFF	15	TRBJ2-1	TRBV28	.	TRBD2
TGTGCCAGCCGTGGTCGAGATGAAAAACTGTTTTTT	CASRGRDEKLFF	12	TRBJ1-4	TRBV5-4	.	.
TGTGCCAGCAGCCCAGCCCGGACTGGTGGGCTAGGGGAGCAGTTCTTC	CASSPARTGGLGEQFF	16	TRBJ2-1	TRBV7-8	.	.
TGTGCCAGCAGCTTAAACCAGGGGAAATATGGCTACACCTTC	CASSLNQGKYGYTF	14	TRBJ1-2	TRBV7-3	.	.
TGCGCCAGCAGCTTGGAGGGACTAGCGGGAGGGAGGGAGACCCAGTACTTC	CASSLEGLAGGRETQYF	17	TRBJ2-5	TRBV5-1	few	TRBD2
TGCGCCAGCAGCTTTACTAGCGGGAGTATCCACGAGCAGTACTTC	CASSFTSGSIHEQYF	15	TRBJ2-7	TRBV5-1	.	TRBD2
TGTGCCACCAGCAGAGCCCTGGACTCACGGGATGAGCAGTTCTTC	CATSRALDSRDEQFF	15	TRBJ2-1	TRBV15	.	.
TGTGCAAGCCACCCGTCCGGCGGCCGGACCTACGAGCAGTACTTC	CASHPSGGRTYEQYF	15	TRBJ2-7	TRBV12-2	.	.
TGTGCCAGCAGCCCCAGTAGGGGGCCTTCGGGCTACACCTTC	CASSPSRGPSGYTF	14	TRBJ1-2	TRBV6-5	.	TRBD1
TGCGCCAGCAGCCCGTGGCTAGAAGATTACGCCGGGGAGCTGTTTTTT	CASSPWLEDYAGELFF	16	TRBJ2-2	TRBV4-1	.	.
TGCAGCGTTACCCTACAGGGTAGCAATCAGCCCCAGCATTTT	CSVTLQGSNQPQHF	14	TRBJ1-5	TRBV29-1	.	.
TGTGCCAGCAGCCCCAGCGGGAGGGAGATGTTTTTT	CASSPSGREMFF	12	TRBJ2-2	TRBV11-2	.	TRBD2
TGTGCCAGCAGTGAACAAATTCAGGGTTCACCCCTCCACTTT	CASSEQIQGSPLHF	14	TRBJ1-6	TRBV6-1	few	.
TGCGCCAGTACCGCCGGGACTAGCACCGGGGAGCTGTTTTTT	CASTAGTSTGELFF	14	TRBJ2-2	TRBV5-1	.	TRBD2
TGCGCCAGCAGCCAAGTTCGCCAGGGGGCCCGGACTGAAGCTTTCTTT	CASSQVRQGARTEAFF	16	TRBJ1-1	TRBV4-1	.	TRBD1